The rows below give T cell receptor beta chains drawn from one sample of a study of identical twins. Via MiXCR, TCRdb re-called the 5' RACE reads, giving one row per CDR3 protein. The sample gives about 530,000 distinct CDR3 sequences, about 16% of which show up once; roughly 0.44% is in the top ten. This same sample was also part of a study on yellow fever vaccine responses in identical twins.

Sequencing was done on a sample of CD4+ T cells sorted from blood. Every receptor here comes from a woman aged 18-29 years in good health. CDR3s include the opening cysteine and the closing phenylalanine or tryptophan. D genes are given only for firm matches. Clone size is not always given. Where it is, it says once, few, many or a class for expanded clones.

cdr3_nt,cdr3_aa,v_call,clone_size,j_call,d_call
TGTGCCAGCAGGAAGGGACTAGCGGGGCTCCAAGCCTACAATGAGCAGTTCTTC,CASRKGLAGLQAYNEQFF,TRBV2,NA,TRBJ2-1,TRBD2
TGTGCCAGCAGCTTAGACCTTCGGACAGGGGAAAATGAGCAGTTCTTC,CASSLDLRTGENEQFF,TRBV7-9,few,TRBJ2-1,TRBD1
TGTGCCAGCAAGGCGGGGCTAGCGGGAGACAATGAGCAGTTCTTC,CASKAGLAGDNEQFF,TRBV11-3,once,TRBJ2-1,TRBD2
TGTGCCAGCAGCTTGGCTGTAGGGGAGGGCGAGACCCAGTACTTC,CASSLAVGEGETQYF,TRBV5-6,NA,TRBJ2-5,TRBD2
TGTGCCAGCAGCTTAGTGTCGGTAACAGACGAGCAGTACTTC,CASSLVSVTDEQYF,TRBV7-9,NA,TRBJ2-7,NA
TGTGCCAGCAGTGTAACAGGGCGCACAGATACGCAGTATTTT,CASSVTGRTDTQYF,TRBV25-1,few,TRBJ2-3,NA
TGCGCCAGCAGCTTGACGGGGGTGGGCGACGGCTACACCTTC,CASSLTGVGDGYTF,TRBV5-1,few,TRBJ1-2,NA
TGTGCCAGCTACGCCTCACCGGGGGGTCTCTACAATGAGCAGTTCTTC,CASYASPGGLYNEQFF,TRBV7-9,NA,TRBJ2-1,TRBD2
TGCGCCAGCAGCCAAGACCGTCTAGCGGCCCTCCCCGGGGAGCTGTTTTTT,CASSQDRLAALPGELFF,TRBV4-1,few,TRBJ2-2,TRBD2
TGTGCCAGCAGTGTCGGACAGGGGACATACAATGAGCAGTTCTTC,CASSVGQGTYNEQFF,TRBV6-1,NA,TRBJ2-1,TRBD1
TGCGCCAGCAGCTTGAACACATTTAGAAACTCTGGGGCCAACGTCCTGACTTTC,CASSLNTFRNSGANVLTF,TRBV5-1,few,TRBJ2-6,NA
TGCAGTGCTGCCGGACAGGGGCCATACAATGAGCAGTTCTTC,CSAAGQGPYNEQFF,TRBV20-1,NA,TRBJ2-1,TRBD1
TGTGCCAGTAGTATAGAGACAGCTACGTATGCCGGCTACACCTTC,CASSIETATYAGYTF,TRBV19,few,TRBJ1-2,NA
TGTGCCAGCTCACGGAACGAAGGGCTTGACACTGAAGCTTTCTTT,CASSRNEGLDTEAFF,TRBV18,few,TRBJ1-1,NA
TGTGCCAGCAGCCAAAAGGGGACTGAAGCTTTCTTT,CASSQKGTEAFF,TRBV12-3/TRBV12-4,few,TRBJ1-1,NA
TGTGCCAGCAGCCTCGGGAGGGGACAGCTTTCTGGAAAACTGTTTTTT,CASSLGRGQLSGKLFF,TRBV28,NA,TRBJ1-4,TRBD1
TGCAGCGTTGAAATGCTAGCGGGAGTCAATGAGCAGTTCTTC,CSVEMLAGVNEQFF,TRBV29-1,NA,TRBJ2-1,TRBD2
TGCGCCAGCAGCCGCGAGAGACAGAGCTGGCAGCCCCAGCATTTT,CASSRERQSWQPQHF,TRBV4-1,few,TRBJ1-5,NA
TGTGCCAGCAAGCCGTTCGGTGCGAACACTGAAGCTTTCTTT,CASKPFGANTEAFF,TRBV2,NA,TRBJ1-1,NA
TGTGCCAGCAGTAAAACGACTACCTACGAGCAGTACTTC,CASSKTTTYEQYF,TRBV27,NA,TRBJ2-7,NA
TGCAGTGCCACAGATTTAGCGGGGGCCTTCTCCTACAATGAGCAGTTCTTC,CSATDLAGAFSYNEQFF,TRBV20-1,few,TRBJ2-1,TRBD2
TGCAGTGCTAGGGACAGGGTGGGCTATGGCTACACCTTC,CSARDRVGYGYTF,TRBV20-1,few,TRBJ1-2,TRBD1
TGTGCCATGAGCAGCGGGACAGGGGGGTTCAACACTGAAGCTTTCTTT,CAMSSGTGGFNTEAFF,TRBV10-3,many,TRBJ1-1,TRBD1
TGTGCCAGCAGCTTAGCGTTGAGGCAGCGGGAGTCCACCGGCGCCAAAAACATTCAGTACTTC,CASSLALRQRESTGAKNIQYF,TRBV7-2,few,TRBJ2-4,TRBD2
TGTGCCAGCAGCTTGTTGGAATTCCTCAACTATGGCTACACCTTC,CASSLLEFLNYGYTF,TRBV5-5,few,TRBJ1-2,NA
TGTGCCAGCAGCCAAGTGCTTGACGCGTCCAAAAACATTCAGTACTTC,CASSQVLDASKNIQYF,TRBV4-2,NA,TRBJ2-4,NA
TGTGCCAGCAGTTACTCCTGGACTAGCGGGACCCATGAGCAGTTCTTC,CASSYSWTSGTHEQFF,TRBV6-2/TRBV6-3,NA,TRBJ2-1,TRBD2
TGTGCCAGCAGTTTGACCAGGGAAAGTGAGCAGTTCTTC,CASSLTRESEQFF,TRBV27,NA,TRBJ2-1,NA
TGTGCCAGCAGTTTAGGGTCAGCCGGGGAGCTGTTTTTT,CASSLGSAGELFF,TRBV28,many,TRBJ2-2,NA
TGCAGCGTTGGAAGGGACAGGGCCGATGGCTACACCTTC,CSVGRDRADGYTF,TRBV29-1,few,TRBJ1-2,TRBD1
TGCGCCAGCAGTTTGAGACTAGCGAGCAATGAGCAGTTCTTC,CASSLRLASNEQFF,TRBV10-1,few,TRBJ2-1,TRBD2
TGTGCCAGCAGTCGTGCGACAGGGACTAACACTGAAGCTTTCTTT,CASSRATGTNTEAFF,TRBV6-1,many,TRBJ1-1,TRBD1
TGCGCCAGCAGCCAACAGGACAGTTTCAATCAGCCCCAGCATTTT,CASSQQDSFNQPQHF,TRBV4-1,few,TRBJ1-5,NA
TGTGCCAGCAGCACCACTAGCGGGGGCTCCTACAATGAGCAGTTCTTC,CASSTTSGGSYNEQFF,TRBV7-2,NA,TRBJ2-1,TRBD2
TGCAGCGTTGTCTCGACTAGCGGGGCCTACGAGCAGTACTTC,CSVVSTSGAYEQYF,TRBV29-1,many,TRBJ2-7,TRBD2
TGCAGTGCTAGAGAACAGGGACTAAGCTCTGGAAACACCATATATTTT,CSAREQGLSSGNTIYF,TRBV20-1,few,TRBJ1-3,NA
TGCAGTGCCACTCATCCAGACACAGATACGCAGTATTTT,CSATHPDTDTQYF,TRBV20-1,few,TRBJ2-3,NA
TGTGCCAGCAGTCCCCGGGACAGGGTCACAGATACGCAGTATTTT,CASSPRDRVTDTQYF,TRBV27,many,TRBJ2-3,TRBD1
TGTGCCAGCAGCTTTATCCAACCCCTGTTGGTGGGGTCCACCGGGGAGCTGTTTTTT,CASSFIQPLLVGSTGELFF,TRBV5-6,NA,TRBJ2-2,NA
TGTGCCAGCAGCCGTGGACTAGCGGGGGCCGGGGAGCAGTTCTTC,CASSRGLAGAGEQFF,TRBV3-1,few,TRBJ2-1,TRBD2
TGTGCCAGCAGTGTCCACAGGGGTGGAAACACCATATATTTT,CASSVHRGGNTIYF,TRBV2,NA,TRBJ1-3,TRBD1
TGCAGTGCTAGAGACCAGTTGACAGGGGTAGAGACCCAGTACTTC,CSARDQLTGVETQYF,TRBV20-1,NA,TRBJ2-5,TRBD1
TGTGCCAGCAGCCTGGGACCTAACCCCACCGGGGAGCTGTTTTTT,CASSLGPNPTGELFF,TRBV27,NA,TRBJ2-2,NA
TGCGCCAGCAGCTTGGGTTCCCTGAGAAATGAGCAGTTCTTC,CASSLGSLRNEQFF,TRBV5-1,NA,TRBJ2-1,NA
TGTGCCAGCACCCAGCACAATCAGCCCCAGCATTTT,CASTQHNQPQHF,TRBV12-3/TRBV12-4,few,TRBJ1-5,NA
TGTACCAGCAGTTCGCTCGTACTAGCGGGAGTTTATTTGGGCAATGAGCAGTTCTTC,CTSSSLVLAGVYLGNEQFF,TRBV2,NA,TRBJ2-1,TRBD2
TGTGCCAGCAGTGAAAGTGCCAAGGGCATAGCCAAAAACATTCAGTACTTC,CASSESAKGIAKNIQYF,TRBV2,few,TRBJ2-4,NA
TGCGCCAGCAGCTTCTTAGCGGGGCGCTACAATGAGCAGTTCTTC,CASSFLAGRYNEQFF,TRBV5-1,NA,TRBJ2-1,TRBD2
TGTGCCATCAGAGGAGGGGGCTCCTACAATGAGCAGTTCTTC,CAIRGGGSYNEQFF,TRBV10-3,few,TRBJ2-1,NA
TGCGCCAGCAGCTCCAACGAGGGGGAAGAGACCCAGTACTTC,CASSSNEGEETQYF,TRBV5-1,NA,TRBJ2-5,NA
TGTGCCAGCAGCTCAGGCAACCTCCCTACGCAGTATTTT,CASSSGNLPTQYF,TRBV7-9,NA,TRBJ2-3,NA
TGTGCCAGCAGTTTCGACCGCGATTCCTACAATGAGCAGTTCTTC,CASSFDRDSYNEQFF,TRBV12-3/TRBV12-4,few,TRBJ2-1,NA
TGTGCCAGCAGCAAGAAGGAAAGAACAGATACGCAGTATTTT,CASSKKERTDTQYF,TRBV7-9,NA,TRBJ2-3,NA
TGTGCCATCAGTGAAAGCGGGAGGTCGAGAAACATTCAGTACTTC,CAISESGRSRNIQYF,TRBV10-3,few,TRBJ2-4,TRBD2
TGTGCCAGCAGCTTAGCAAGCGGTCTCGACAATGAGCAGTTCTTC,CASSLASGLDNEQFF,TRBV7-2,few,TRBJ2-1,NA
TGCAGTGCTAGAGTAAGGCAGGACGGGAACACTGAAGCTTTCTTT,CSARVRQDGNTEAFF,TRBV20-1,few,TRBJ1-1,NA
TGCAGCGTTGGTAGTCCTAGCGGCTCACTCAACACCGGGGAGCTGTTTTTT,CSVGSPSGSLNTGELFF,TRBV29-1,NA,TRBJ2-2,TRBD2